The subject of this entry is one T cell receptor beta chain. Its antigen is not yet known. No qualities accompany the bases; no much larger clone lies one base away. This entry belongs to a study of cytomegalovirus exposure and HLA in healthy donors (dated by TCRdb to 2016 to 2017). Study-wide context: In an earlier analysis of under 750 of the donors, 276 Gb of sequence data and 90 million to 120 million unique TCR beta sequences from approximately 180 million T cells were reported. About 280 gigabases of sequencing data and 75 million to 85 million unique TCR sequences made up an early release that covered nearly 650 HLA-typed donors. The genetic ancestry cluster associated with self-reported Caucasian donors included 80% to 90% of the roughly 390 genotyped donors. The study was designed to test whether signatures of past pathogen exposure could be identified by cataloging public T cell receptors. Using immunosequencing, the study profiled T cell repertoires from about 610 subjects and related those repertoires to cytomegalovirus serostatus. A separate validation cohort of more than 100 different subjects was used in addition to the roughly 670-subject first cohort. To predict cytomegalovirus infection status, the study brought together high-throughput TCR immunosequencing, statistical association of individual TCRs with disease status, and machine learning. A later analysis re-examined previously published TCR beta repertoires from roughly 650 donors and added high-resolution HLA genotyping to investigate patterns of TCR occurrence. In the later analysis, no new phenotypic data were used to find candidate immune exposures; instead, reliance was placed on TCR beta sequences and their occurrence across donors. An earlier analysis of 587 of the donors used high-throughput TCR beta sequencing to judge whether each TCR beta V gene segment behaved as functional or pseudogenic. Donor age, sex, ethnicity and CMV serostatus were collected together with the repertoire data. A later genetic analysis took genome-wide SNP genotypes for about three fifths of the roughly 670 donors and used that subset as a discovery cohort. Every discovery cohort repertoire had been produced on one sequencing platform. HLA typing included class I and class II loci at four-digit resolution. Typing coverage differed by locus: A, B, C, DRB1 and DQB1 were typed in about 629-630 donors, DQA1 in 500 to 550, DPA1 in 600 to 610, and DPB1 in roughly 470. Four or five DR-DQ haplotypes were treated as single units for association and clustering because of strong linkage in the cohort. Among 398 genotyped donors of the cohort, an average of roughly 240,000 unique TCR beta nucleotide sequences were sequenced per donor, about a sixth of them non-productive.

The cohort comprised 550 to 700 healthy bone marrow donors. Cohort members were all nominally healthy when sampled, although unrecorded immune exposures were likely present. The donor was CMV seropositive and was included in the group of approximately 310 seropositive cohort members. Every donor gave a peripheral blood sample, and the peripheral blood mononuclear cells from that sample were used for TCR beta sequencing. The Qiagen DNeasy Blood Extraction Kit was used to extract genomic DNA from the blood cell samples. Library creation used the immunoSEQ multiplex PCR assay. For the multiplex PCR, a mixture combining 60 forward primers for TCR Vbeta segments and 13 reverse primers for TCR Jbeta segments was used. Amplification of the CDR3 region of rearranged TCR beta genes was performed with a multiplex PCR assay on genomic DNA. Amplified TCR beta libraries were sequenced as 87-base-pair reads on the Illumina HiSeq System. Per the source publication's procedure: A later analysis tallied tens of millions of unique TCR beta chains across the 666 repertoires, and around 12 million of those chains were shared by two or more donors. Raw reads were error-corrected and collapsed into unique sequences with a nearest-neighbor algorithm that merged closely related sequences to remove PCR and sequencing errors. V, D and J gene segments were assigned by aligning CDR3 sequences to IMGT reference sequences. For a sequence to be retained, at least a six-nucleotide match to both a V gene segment and a J gene segment was required. Rearrangements were called productive when the CDR3 lacked stop codons and stayed in frame with V and J; all others were non-productive. CDR3 was defined by IMGT convention, running from the second conserved V-encoded cysteine to the conserved J-encoded phenylalanine. Sequences without an unambiguous match to a single V gene segment were excluded from the earlier analysis of approximately 560 of the donors. An earlier analysis of 587 of the donors classified V segments as functional when productive rearrangements were above 56.7% and as segregating when the standard deviation between donors was above 5%. To diagnose cytomegalovirus status from the catalog of TCR beta chain sequences, a statistical classification framework was built. A later analysis assigned V and J genes by comparing TCR nucleotide sequences with IMGT/GENE-DB human TR gene sequences. A later analysis assigned CDR3 sequences and most-parsimonious VDJ recombination scenarios with the TCRdist pipeline. A later analysis defined each TCR beta chain by its CDR3 amino acid sequence plus V-gene family, and excluded reads lacking a unique V-gene family. In a later analysis, 550 to 650 highly shared, low-generation-probability nucleotide sequences were removed to address suspected cross-contamination and a sequencing artifact. In a later analysis, a clonal expansion index for each public chain was calculated from normalized within-repertoire ranks of inferred template counts. A later analysis computed generation probabilities with a VDJ recombination model fitted to out-of-frame rearrangements, and checked the results against IGoR. Hypergeometric tests were used in a later analysis to score TCR-TCR, TCR-HLA and TCR-CMV co-occurrence, with a repertoire-size bias correction applied to the TCR pairs. In a later analysis, false discovery rates were estimated by permuting HLA or CMV assignments 20 times. In a later analysis, co-occurring TCRs were grouped using DBSCAN, and TCRdist sequence similarity was added for clustering within HLA-allele-positive subsets. For co-occurrence clustering, repertoires with fewer than 30,000 or more than 120,000 public chains were excluded, along with roughly 5 repertoires with anomalous nucleotide sharing. In TCRdb, the immuneACCESS table is reduced to in-frame sequences with V and J assigned. These tables do not hold every clone; where another copy was compared, an unresolved V gene accounts for under half, and the others remain unexplained. V, J and clone size are those of that table, while D and trimming were read from the DNA. The sample table lists 81,000 or so clones, over 70% of them with a count of one. Roughly 3.2% of the sample rests with the top ten.

What the research found in general, with its limitations: A later analysis associated 15,000 to 20,000 TCR beta sequences with specific HLA alleles at a false discovery rate of 0.05. The only immune exposure information available for the cohort was CMV serostatus. A later analysis found that TCR association rates varied across HLA loci, with DRB1 alleles showing the most associated TCRs and HLA-C alleles the fewest. Because HLA typing was missing for some donors at each locus, association tests included only the typed subset. In an earlier analysis of approximately 600 of the donors, most TCR beta V segments were observed in productive rearrangements about 90% or about 30% of the time, broadly matching IMGT annotations. A later genetic analysis associated a missense DCLRE1C variant with V-gene and J-gene trimming of TCR beta chains, and an independent cohort replicated the association. Roughly uniform sequencing depth across donors was assumed in presence/absence analyses, although this assumption may not hold. According to the authors, the approach could potentially be generalized to other disease states and immunological phenotypes. In a later analysis, HLA-associated TCR beta chains were found to be more clonally expanded and to have lower generation probabilities than equally common non-associated chains. A further reported finding was that TCR beta sequences accurately predicted the HLA-A and HLA-B alleles for most subjects in the first cohort. Only TCR beta chains were sequenced in this cohort, and the absence of alpha or paired-chain data limited detectable features. In a later genetic analysis, fewer N-insertions in productive TCRs were reported among donors in an Asian-associated ancestry cluster than the roughly 700-donor mean. A total of 150 to 200 TCR beta chains were listed by the study as associated with cytomegalovirus. Most TCR sequences were seen in very few donors, while some public TCRs were found in many individuals. In vitro tests confirmed that three of the cytomegalovirus-associated TCR beta chains recognize cytomegalovirus antigens. Roughly 15 rarely observed V segments, including chromosome 9 orphons, were excluded from the earlier analysis of approximately 500 of the donors because counts were too low. Correlated functional status among segregating V segments might reflect linkage disequilibrium, but an unknown experimental factor could not be ruled out. The classifier was reported to diagnose cytomegalovirus status with high specificity and sensitivity in both the original cohort and the validation cohort. A group of highly shared sequence variants was considered likely to be a technical artifact of the sequencing pipeline. When HLA alleles, especially DR and DQ, strongly co-occurred, attributing TCR associations to individual alleles was difficult. In a later analysis, most CMV-associated TCR beta chains were found to appear HLA-restricted, with HLA associations seemingly driven largely by CMV exposure. In a later analysis, several top co-occurrence clusters were reported to appear linked to parvovirus B19, influenza, CMV and Epstein-Barr virus.

The sample consisted of PBMCs. The source of this sequence is a man aged 45 to 65 in good health and CMV-seropositive.

The base sequence is TGTGCCAGTCTCGGGTCGGGTGGGAACACTGAAGCTTTCTTT. This codes for CASLGSGGNTEAFF. In this chain, TRBV6-5 is recombined with TRBJ1-1, with no confidently assigned D gene. The junction shows trimming of 9 bases on V and 1 base on J, plus 15 bases between the germline ends. The CDR3, from cysteine to phenylalanine, totals 14 residues. Only the CDR3 DNA stays, 42 bases, in frame from base 1. The germline V gene supplies CDR1 MNHEY and CDR2 SVGAGI.